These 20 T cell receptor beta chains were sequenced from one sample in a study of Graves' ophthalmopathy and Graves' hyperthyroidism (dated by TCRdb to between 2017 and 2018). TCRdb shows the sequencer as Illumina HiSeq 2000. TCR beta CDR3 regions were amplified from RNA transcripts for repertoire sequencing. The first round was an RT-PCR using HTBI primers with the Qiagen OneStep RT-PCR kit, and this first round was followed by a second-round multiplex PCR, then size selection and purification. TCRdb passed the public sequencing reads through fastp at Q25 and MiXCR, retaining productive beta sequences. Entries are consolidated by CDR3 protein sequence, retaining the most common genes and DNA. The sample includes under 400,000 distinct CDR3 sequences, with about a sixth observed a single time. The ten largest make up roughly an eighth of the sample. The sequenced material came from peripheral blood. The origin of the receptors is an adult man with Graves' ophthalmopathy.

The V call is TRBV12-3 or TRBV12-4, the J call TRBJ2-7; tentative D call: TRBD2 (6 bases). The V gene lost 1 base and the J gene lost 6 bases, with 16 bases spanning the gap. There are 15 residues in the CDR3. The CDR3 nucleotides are TGTGCCAGCAGTTTAGTAAGCGGAGGGGCCGGCGAGCAGTACTTC. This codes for CASSLVSGGAGEQYF.

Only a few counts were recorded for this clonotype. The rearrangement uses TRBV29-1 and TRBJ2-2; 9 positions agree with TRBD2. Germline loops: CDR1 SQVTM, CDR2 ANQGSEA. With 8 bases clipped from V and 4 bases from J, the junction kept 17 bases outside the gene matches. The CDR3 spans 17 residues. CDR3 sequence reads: CSQKPRLAGIFTGELFF. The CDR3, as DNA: TGCAGCCAAAAACCCCGGCTAGCGGGAATATTCACCGGGGAGCTGTTTTTT.

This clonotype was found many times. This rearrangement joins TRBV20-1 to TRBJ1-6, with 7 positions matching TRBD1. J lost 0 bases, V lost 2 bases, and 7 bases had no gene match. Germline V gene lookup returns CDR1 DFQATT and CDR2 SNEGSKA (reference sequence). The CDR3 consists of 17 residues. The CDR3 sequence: CSARTGALSSYNSPLHF. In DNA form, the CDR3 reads TGCAGTGCTAGAACAGGGGCCTTGAGCTCCTATAATTCACCCCTCCACTTT.

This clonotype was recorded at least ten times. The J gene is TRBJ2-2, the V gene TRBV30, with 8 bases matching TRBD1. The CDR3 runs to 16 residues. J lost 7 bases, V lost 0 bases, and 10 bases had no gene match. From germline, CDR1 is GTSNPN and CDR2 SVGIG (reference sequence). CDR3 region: CAWSVRHRGSFGELFF. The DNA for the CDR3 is TGTGCCTGGAGTGTACGGCACAGGGGGTCGTTCGGGGAGCTGTTTTTT.

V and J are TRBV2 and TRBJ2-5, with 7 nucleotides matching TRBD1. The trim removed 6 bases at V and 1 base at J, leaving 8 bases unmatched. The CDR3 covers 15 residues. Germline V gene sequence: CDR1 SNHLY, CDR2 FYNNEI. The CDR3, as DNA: TGTGCCAGCAGAGATCGGACAGGCACCCAAGAGACCCAGTACTTC. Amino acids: CASRDRTGTQETQYF.

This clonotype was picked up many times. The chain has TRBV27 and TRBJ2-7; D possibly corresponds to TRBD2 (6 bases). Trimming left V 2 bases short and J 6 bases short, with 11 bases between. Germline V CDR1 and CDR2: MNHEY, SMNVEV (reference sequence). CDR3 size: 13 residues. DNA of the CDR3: TGTGCCAGCAGTTTAGGCATGGGGGGCGAGCAGTACTTC. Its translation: CASSLGMGGEQYF.

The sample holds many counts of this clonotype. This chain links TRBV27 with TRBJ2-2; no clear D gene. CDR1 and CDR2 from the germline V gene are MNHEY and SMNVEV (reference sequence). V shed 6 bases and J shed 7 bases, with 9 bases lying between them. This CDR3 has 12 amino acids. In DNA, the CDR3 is TGTGCCAGCAGACTCTCGGGCGGGGAGCTGTTTTTT. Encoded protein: CASRLSGGELFF.

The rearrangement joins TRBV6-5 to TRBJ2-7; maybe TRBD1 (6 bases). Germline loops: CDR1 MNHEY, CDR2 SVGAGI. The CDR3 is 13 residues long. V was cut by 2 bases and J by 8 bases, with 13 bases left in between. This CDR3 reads CASSYTQGRQQYF. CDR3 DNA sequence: TGTGCCAGCAGTTACACACAGGGCCGTCAGCAGTACTTC.

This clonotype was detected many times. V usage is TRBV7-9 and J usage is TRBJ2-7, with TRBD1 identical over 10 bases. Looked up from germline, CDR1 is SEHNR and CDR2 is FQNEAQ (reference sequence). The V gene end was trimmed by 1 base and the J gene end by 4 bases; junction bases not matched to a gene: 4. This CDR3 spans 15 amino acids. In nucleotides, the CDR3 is TGTGCCAGCAGCTTAGGTATGGGACAGGGGTACGAGCAGTACTTC. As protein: CASSLGMGQGYEQYF.

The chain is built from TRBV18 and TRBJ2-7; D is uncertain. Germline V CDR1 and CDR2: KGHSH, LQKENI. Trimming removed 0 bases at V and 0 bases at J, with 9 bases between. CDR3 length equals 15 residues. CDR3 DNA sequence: TGTGCCAGCTCACCACCGGCAGCCGCCTCCTACGAGCAGTACTTC. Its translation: CASSPPAAASYEQYF.

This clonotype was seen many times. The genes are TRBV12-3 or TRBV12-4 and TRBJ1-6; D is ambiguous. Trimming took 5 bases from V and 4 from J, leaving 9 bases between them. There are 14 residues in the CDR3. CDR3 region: CASSRSGYNSPLHF. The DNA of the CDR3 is TGTGCCAGCAGTAGGAGTGGGTATAATTCACCCCTCCACTTT.

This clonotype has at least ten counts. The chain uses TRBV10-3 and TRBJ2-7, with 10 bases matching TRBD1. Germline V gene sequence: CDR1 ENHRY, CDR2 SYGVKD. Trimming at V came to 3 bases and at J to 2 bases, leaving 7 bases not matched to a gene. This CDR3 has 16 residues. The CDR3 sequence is CAISDPGTGATYEQYF. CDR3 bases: TGTGCCATCAGTGACCCCGGGACAGGGGCGACCTACGAGCAGTACTTC.

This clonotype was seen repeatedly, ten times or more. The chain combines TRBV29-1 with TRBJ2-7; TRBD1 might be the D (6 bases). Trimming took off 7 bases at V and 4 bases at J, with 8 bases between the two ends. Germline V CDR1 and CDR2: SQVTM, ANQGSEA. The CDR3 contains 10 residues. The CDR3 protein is CSAGEYEQYF. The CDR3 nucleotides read TGCAGCGCAGGGGAGTACGAGCAGTACTTC.

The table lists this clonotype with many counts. CDR3 amino acids: CASSSGQTHNSPLHF. The CDR3 nucleotides read TGTGCCAGCAGTTCGGGACAGACTCATAATTCACCCCTCCACTTT. The V gene is TRBV12-3 or TRBV12-4, the J gene TRBJ1-6; 7 nucleotides line up with TRBD1. Germline trimming cut 4 bases from V and 5 bases from J; bases unmatched to any gene: 5. The CDR3 is 15 amino acids.

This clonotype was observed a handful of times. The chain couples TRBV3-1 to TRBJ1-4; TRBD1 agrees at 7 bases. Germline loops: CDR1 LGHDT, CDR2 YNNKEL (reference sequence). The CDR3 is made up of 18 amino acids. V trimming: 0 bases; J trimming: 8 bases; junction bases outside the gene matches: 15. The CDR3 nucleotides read TGTGCCAGCAGCCAAGATCGGAGACAGGGCTTTTTCGGAGAAAAACTGTTTTTT. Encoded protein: CASSQDRRQGFFGEKLFF.

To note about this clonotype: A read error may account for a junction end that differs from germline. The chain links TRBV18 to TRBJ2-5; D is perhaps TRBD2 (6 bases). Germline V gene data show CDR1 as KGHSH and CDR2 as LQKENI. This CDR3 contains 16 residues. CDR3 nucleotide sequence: TGTGCCAGCTCACCTACAACCCGGGAACTAGCCACATACGGTCACTTC. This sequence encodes CASSPTTRELATYGHF. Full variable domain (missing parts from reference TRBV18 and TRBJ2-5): NAGVMQNPRHLVRRRGQEARLRCSPMKGHSHVYWYRQLPEEGLKFMVYLQKENIIDESGMPKERFSAEFPKEGPSILRIQQVVRGDSAAYFCASSPTTRELATYGHFGPGTRLLVL.

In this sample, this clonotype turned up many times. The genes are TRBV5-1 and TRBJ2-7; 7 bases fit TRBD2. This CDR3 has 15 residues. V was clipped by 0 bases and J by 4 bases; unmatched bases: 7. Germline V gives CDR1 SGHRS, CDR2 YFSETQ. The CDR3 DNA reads TGCGCCAGCAGCTTGGGTGCTAGCGGATTATACGAGCAGTACTTC. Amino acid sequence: CASSLGASGLYEQYF.

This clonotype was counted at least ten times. This CDR3 is CSARGRAPAFF. As DNA, the CDR3 is TGCAGTGCTAGAGGCAGGGCTCCTGCTTTCTTT. The genes are TRBV20-1 and TRBJ1-1, with a possible D match to TRBD1 (5 bases). The CDR3 loop spans 11 amino acids. The germline CDR1 and CDR2 sequences are DFQATT and SNEGSKA (reference sequence). Trimming took off 1 base at V and 11 bases at J, with 11 bases between the two ends.

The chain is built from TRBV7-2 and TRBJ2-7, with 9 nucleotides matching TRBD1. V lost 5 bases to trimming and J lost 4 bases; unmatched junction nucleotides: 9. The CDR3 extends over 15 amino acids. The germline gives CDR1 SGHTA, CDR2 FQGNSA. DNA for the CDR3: TGTGCCAGCAGCGCCCGGGACAGGGCCCGTTACGAGCAGTACTTC. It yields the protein CASSARDRARYEQYF.

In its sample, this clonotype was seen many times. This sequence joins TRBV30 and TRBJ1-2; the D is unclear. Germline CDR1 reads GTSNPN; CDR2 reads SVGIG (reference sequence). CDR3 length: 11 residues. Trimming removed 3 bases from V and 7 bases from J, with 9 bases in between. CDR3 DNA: TGTGCCTGGAGGCGCAGCTCTGGCTACACCTTC. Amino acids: CAWRRSSGYTF.